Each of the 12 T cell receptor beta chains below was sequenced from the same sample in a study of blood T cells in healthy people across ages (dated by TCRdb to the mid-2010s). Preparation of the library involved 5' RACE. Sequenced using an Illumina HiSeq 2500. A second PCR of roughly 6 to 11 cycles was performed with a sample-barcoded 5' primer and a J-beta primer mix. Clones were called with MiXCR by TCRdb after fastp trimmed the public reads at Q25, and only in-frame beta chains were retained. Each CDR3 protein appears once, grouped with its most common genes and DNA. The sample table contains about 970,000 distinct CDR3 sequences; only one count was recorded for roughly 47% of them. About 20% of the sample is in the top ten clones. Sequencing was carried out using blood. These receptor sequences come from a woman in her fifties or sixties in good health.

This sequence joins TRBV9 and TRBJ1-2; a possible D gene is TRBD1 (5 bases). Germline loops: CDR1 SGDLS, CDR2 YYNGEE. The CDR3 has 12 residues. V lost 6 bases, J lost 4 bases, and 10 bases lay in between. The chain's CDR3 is CASTDGGYGYTF. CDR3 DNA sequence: TGTGCCAGCACGGATGGGGGCTATGGCTACACCTTC.

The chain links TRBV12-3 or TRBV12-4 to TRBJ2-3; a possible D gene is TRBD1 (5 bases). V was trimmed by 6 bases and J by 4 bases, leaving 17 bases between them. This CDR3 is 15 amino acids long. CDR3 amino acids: CASRGMAGSSDTQYF. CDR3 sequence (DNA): TGTGCCAGCAGGGGAATGGCAGGGTCCTCAGATACGCAGTATTTT.

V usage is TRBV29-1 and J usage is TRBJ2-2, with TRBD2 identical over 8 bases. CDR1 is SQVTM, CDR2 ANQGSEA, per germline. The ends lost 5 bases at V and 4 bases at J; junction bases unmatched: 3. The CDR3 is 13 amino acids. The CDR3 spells CSVSSGSTGELFF. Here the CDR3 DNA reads TGCAGCGTTTCGAGCGGGAGCACCGGGGAGCTGTTTTTT.

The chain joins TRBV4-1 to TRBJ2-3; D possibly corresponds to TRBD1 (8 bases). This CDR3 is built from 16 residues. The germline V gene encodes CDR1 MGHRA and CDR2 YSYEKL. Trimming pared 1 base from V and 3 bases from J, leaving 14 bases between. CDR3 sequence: CASSQGTGRVTDTQYF. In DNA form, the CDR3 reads TGCGCCAGCAGCCAAGGGACAGGGAGGGTGACAGATACGCAGTATTTT.

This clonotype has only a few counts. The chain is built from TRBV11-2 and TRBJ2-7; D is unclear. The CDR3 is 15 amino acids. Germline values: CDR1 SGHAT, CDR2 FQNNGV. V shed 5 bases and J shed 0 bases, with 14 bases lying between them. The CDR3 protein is CASSLISITSYEQYF. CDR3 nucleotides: TGTGCCAGCAGCCTAATAAGCATCACCTCCTACGAGCAGTACTTC.

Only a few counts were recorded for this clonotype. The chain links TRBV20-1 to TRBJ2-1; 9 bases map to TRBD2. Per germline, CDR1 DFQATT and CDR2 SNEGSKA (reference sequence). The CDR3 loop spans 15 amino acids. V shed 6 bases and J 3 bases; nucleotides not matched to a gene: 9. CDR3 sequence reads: CSAQMREGLYNEQFF. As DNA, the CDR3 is TGCAGTGCCCAGATGCGGGAGGGCCTCTACAATGAGCAGTTCTTC.

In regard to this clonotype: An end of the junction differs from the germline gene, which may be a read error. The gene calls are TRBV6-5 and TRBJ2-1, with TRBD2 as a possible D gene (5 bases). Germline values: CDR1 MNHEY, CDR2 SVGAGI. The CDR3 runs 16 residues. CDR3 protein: CASSYSIGERYNEQSF. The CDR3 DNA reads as TGTGCCAGCAGTTACTCCATCGGGGAGAGGTACAATGAGCAGTCCTTC.

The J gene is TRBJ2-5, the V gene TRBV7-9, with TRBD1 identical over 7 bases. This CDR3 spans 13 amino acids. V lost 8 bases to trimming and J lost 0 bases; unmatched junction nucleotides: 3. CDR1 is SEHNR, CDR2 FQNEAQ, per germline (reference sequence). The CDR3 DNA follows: TGTGCCAGCCCGGGGACAGACCAAGAGACCCAGTACTTC. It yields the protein CASPGTDQETQYF. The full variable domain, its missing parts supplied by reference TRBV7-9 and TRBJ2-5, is DTGVSQNPRHKITKRGQNVTFRCDPISEHNRLYWYRQTLGQGPEFLTYFQNEAQLEKSRLLSDRFSAERPKGSFSTLEIQRTEQGDSAMYLCASPGTDQETQYFGPGTRLLVL.

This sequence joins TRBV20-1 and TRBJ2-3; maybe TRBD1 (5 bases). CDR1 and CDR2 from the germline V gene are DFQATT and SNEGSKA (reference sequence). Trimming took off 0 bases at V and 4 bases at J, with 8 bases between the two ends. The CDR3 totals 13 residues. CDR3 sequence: CSARDRDSDTQYF. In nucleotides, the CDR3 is TGCAGTGCTAGAGACAGGGATTCAGATACGCAGTATTTT.

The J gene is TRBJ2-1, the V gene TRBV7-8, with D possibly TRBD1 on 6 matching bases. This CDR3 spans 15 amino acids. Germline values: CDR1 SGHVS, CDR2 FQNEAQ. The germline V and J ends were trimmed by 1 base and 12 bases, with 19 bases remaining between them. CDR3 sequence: CASSLVGTPAAGQFF. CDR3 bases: TGTGCCAGCAGCTTAGTGGGGACACCGGCGGCGGGGCAGTTCTTC.

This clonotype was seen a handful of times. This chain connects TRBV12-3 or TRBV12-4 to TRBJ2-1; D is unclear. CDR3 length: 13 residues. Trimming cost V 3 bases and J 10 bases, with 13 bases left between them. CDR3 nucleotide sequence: TGTGCCAGCAGTTTGAGTGGGGATCGGGAGCAGTTCTTC. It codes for CASSLSGDREQFF.

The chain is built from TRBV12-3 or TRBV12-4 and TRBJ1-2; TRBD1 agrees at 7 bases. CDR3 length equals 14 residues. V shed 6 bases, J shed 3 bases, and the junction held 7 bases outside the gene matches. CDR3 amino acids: CASRYSGTDYGYTF. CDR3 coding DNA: TGTGCCAGCAGGTACTCCGGGACAGACTATGGCTACACCTTC.